This T cell receptor (beta chain) was profiled in a study of T cells in Graves' hyperthyroidism and ophthalmopathy (dated by TCRdb to about 2019). Broadly, across the study: Peripheral blood was sampled at the time of initial diagnosis, prior to any treatment. To identify distinguishing TCR V-J signatures, a discovery cohort of roughly 100 patients was used, comprising 43 with Graves' ophthalmopathy and around 57 with stable Graves' hyperthyroidism. Prospective prediction of ophthalmopathy was tested in an independent validation cohort consisting of fewer than 20 hyperthyroidism patients and around 16 patients who later progressed to ophthalmopathy. The 100 or so discovery patients were divided at random into training and test sets in a 7:3 ratio. In addition, the study compared T-cell repertoires in thyroid tissue and in blood from about 6 Graves' hyperthyroidism patients. After blood sampling, hyperthyroidism patients were treated with methimazole at a starting dose of 30 mg daily, and ophthalmopathy patients were treated with high-dose intravenous methylprednisolone. The paper reports TCR Vbeta CDR3 sequencing of over 120 peripheral blood samples: approximately 41 ophthalmopathy, 70 to 85 hyperthyroidism and 17 progressor patients. The research as a whole found: A 13 V-J signature model separated ophthalmopathy from stable hyperthyroidism, with approximately 87% sensitivity and 81% to 82% specificity in cross-validation and 80%/75% in testing. Blood samples also contained most of the expanded thyroid clonotypes (frequency above 0.001), which suggests that blood repertoires may reflect thyroid immune responses. Sample size was not statistically predetermined, and investigators were not blinded to group allocation. In validation, the model predicted progression to ophthalmopathy a median of roughly 6.2 months before onset, with approximately 71% sensitivity and nearly 75% specificity.

Moderately to severely active disease, a Clinical Activity Score of at least 3, a NOSPECS grade of at least 4, and a duration under 3 months were present in ophthalmopathy patients. The study excluded patients with uncontrolled infections, other autoimmune diseases, pregnancy or lactation. Diagnoses were based on clinical symptoms, serum thyroxine and TRAb, thyroid ultrasound and orbital computed tomography. PBMCs were isolated from about 10 ml of fresh peripheral blood by Ficoll-Paque density gradient centrifugation. Total RNA was extracted with Trizol reagent, and quality was checked on an Agilent 2100 Bioanalyzer. Amplification of TCR beta CDR3 regions was carried out from RNA transcripts. The TCR CDR3 was subjected to a first round of RT-PCR using the HTBI primer set and the Qiagen OneStep RT-PCR kit. Libraries were constructed in a second round of multiplex PCR, after which size selection and purification were carried out. Libraries were sequenced paired-end with 100 bp reads on an Illumina HiSeq2000. As for how the authors treated the data: Raw data were processed with SOAPnuke, discarding reads with adapters, uncalled bases, mean Phred below 15, or no exact constant-primer or identifier match. High-quality paired reads were merged using COPE v1.2.5, and each unique nucleotide sequence was defined as a clonotype. MiTCR v1.1 was used to align the clonotypes against IMGT TRBV, TRBD and TRBJ reference segments. The analysis included only V-J combinations with a frequency above 0.0001, which together covered around 99% of the repertoires. The TCS score was defined as the ratio of F50 (clonal expansion) to E x V (chaos), calculated using BLOSUM62-based TCRdist between CDR3 peptides within each V-J. Welch's t-statistics and random forest reduced 514 V-J features to fewer than 15, which were used in a naive Bayes classifier (R e1071). TCRdb took the public reads, trimmed them with fastp at Q25, ran MiXCR for clone calling and kept in-frame beta chains. Rows with one shared CDR3 protein collapse into an entry with the most common genes and DNA. The V and J calls come from TCRdb's annotation, not from the publication. For this sample there are about 300,000 distinct CDR3 sequences; around 19% appear just once. The ten most abundant clones make up roughly 39% of the sample.

In the case of this clonotype: Its binding antigen is unknown. No qualities accompany the bases; no much larger clone lies one base away.

Sequencing was performed on blood. This TCR derives from a man in his fifties or sixties with Graves' ophthalmopathy.

The CDR3: CASSLGNGEQYF. In nucleotide form, the sequence is TGTGCCAGCAGCTTAGGGAACGGCGAGCAGTACTTC. Recombination joined TRBV7-9 with TRBJ2-7; the D gene cannot be named for sure. V is shortened by 1 base, J by 6 bases, and the region joining them spans 7 bases. Including the terminal cysteine and phenylalanine, the CDR3 comprises 12 residues. Left in the record is the CDR3 DNA by itself, 36 bases read in frame from the first base. Taken from the germline V gene (reference sequence), the CDR1 and CDR2 loops are SEHNR and FQNEAQ.